This T cell receptor (beta chain) is drawn from a study of blood T cell repertoires in COVID-19. Looking at the study overall: Collection of acute and convalescent COVID-19 samples took place in the United States, Italy and Spain. The analysed material was cDNA or gDNA that came from T cells, B-cell-depleted T cells, or PBMCs.

In the original processing: Nucleated cell number was recorded as an estimate derived from reference gene primer amplification. Sequencing was performed with immunoSEQ multiplex PCR; in TCRdb, only in-frame clones are kept and a portion is missing. V and J calls and clone size are given by that table; D and trimming were obtained from the DNA. Here the sample spans 150,000 or so clones, about four fifths being singletons. The CDR3 spans 15 residues. CDR1 is MDHEN, CDR2 SYDVKM, per germline. Trimming cost V 6 bases and J 5 bases; bases outside gene matches: 8. The source material was peripheral blood. The TCR originated in a man aged 60 to 69 with active or convalescent COVID-19. The chain couples TRBV28 to TRBJ1-4; TRBD1 matches 8 bases. In nucleotides, the CDR3 is TGTGCCAGCAGCCACAGGGGGGGGTACAATGAAAAACTGTTTTTT. This gives the protein CASSHRGGYNEKLFF.